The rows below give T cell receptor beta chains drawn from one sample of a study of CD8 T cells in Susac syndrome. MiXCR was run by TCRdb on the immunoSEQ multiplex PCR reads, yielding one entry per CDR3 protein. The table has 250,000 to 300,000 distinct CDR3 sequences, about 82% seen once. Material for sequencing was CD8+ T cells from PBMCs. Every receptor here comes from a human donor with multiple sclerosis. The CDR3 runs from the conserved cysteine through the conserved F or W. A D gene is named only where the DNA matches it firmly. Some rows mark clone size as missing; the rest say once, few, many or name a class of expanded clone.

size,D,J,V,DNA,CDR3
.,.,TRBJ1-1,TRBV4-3,TGCGCCAGCAGCCAAGATCGCATGAACACTGAAGCTTTCTTT,CASSQDRMNTEAFF
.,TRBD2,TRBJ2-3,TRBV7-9,TGTGCCAGCAGCTCCCTAACTAGCGGGGACACAGATACGCAGTATTTT,CASSSLTSGDTDTQYF
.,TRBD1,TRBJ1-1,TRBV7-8,TGTGCCAGCAGCTTAGCTAGAGACAGGGAGGGCACTGAAGCTTTCTTT,CASSLARDREGTEAFF
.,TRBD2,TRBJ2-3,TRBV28,TGTGCCAGCAGTAGCTGGCGGGAGGGCACAGATACGCAGTATTTT,CASSSWREGTDTQYF
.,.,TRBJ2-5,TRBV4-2,TGTGCCAGCACCCAGGACGGGGGAGCTGAGACCCAGTACTTC,CASTQDGGAETQYF
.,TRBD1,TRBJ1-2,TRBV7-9,TGTGCCAGCAACCAAATCCCGACAGGGGGCGGTAGGACCTTC,CASNQIPTGGGRTF
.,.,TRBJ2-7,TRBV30,TGTGCCTGGAGCGTAGAGCCGGGCGAGCAGTACTTC,CAWSVEPGEQYF
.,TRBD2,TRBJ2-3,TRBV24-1,TGTGCCACCAGTGAACCTGGACTAGCGGGGCACGATACGCAGTATTTT,CATSEPGLAGHDTQYF
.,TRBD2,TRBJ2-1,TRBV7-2,TGTGCCAGCAGCTTAGAGCCTAGCGGGGTGTACAATGAGCAGTTCTTC,CASSLEPSGVYNEQFF
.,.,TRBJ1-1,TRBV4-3,TGCGCCAGCAGCCAAGGTAAATCGGGGAGGTGGGCTGAAGCTTTCTTT,CASSQGKSGRWAEAFF
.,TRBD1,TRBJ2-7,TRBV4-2,TGTGCCAGCAGCCAAGACCCCAACAGGGGTAATAGCTACGAGCAGTACTTC,CASSQDPNRGNSYEQYF
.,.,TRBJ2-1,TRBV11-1,TGTGCCAGCACCGTTGCAGTCCGGACCCTGCGATTTAGCTCCTACAATGAGCAGTTCTTC,CASTVAVRTLRFSSYNEQFF
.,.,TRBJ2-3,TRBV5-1,TGCGCCAGCAGCCACCGTACCACAGATACGCAGTATTTT,CASSHRTTDTQYF
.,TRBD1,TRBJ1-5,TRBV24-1,TGTGCCACCAGTGATCCCCAGACAGGGGTCAATCAGCCCCAGCATTTT,CATSDPQTGVNQPQHF
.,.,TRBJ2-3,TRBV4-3,TGCGCCAGCAGCCAAGACAACACCTGGGGAGATACGCAGTATTTT,CASSQDNTWGDTQYF
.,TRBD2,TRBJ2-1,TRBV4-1,TGCGCCAGCAGCCAAGAAGGGCAGCGGGAACCTTCCTTCTACAATGAGCAGTTCTTC,CASSQEGQREPSFYNEQFF
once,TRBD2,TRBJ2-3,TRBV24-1,TGTGCCACCAGTGATTTGTCGACTAGCGATCGCACAGATACGCAGTATTTT,CATSDLSTSDRTDTQYF
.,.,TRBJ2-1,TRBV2,TGTGCCAGCAGTGATAGTGGGGTGGAGCAGTTCTTC,CASSDSGVEQFF
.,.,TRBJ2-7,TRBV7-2,TGTGCCAGCAGCCGTCCACCCCGGACTGGTACCTACGAGCAGTACTTC,CASSRPPRTGTYEQYF
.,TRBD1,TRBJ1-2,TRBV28,TGTGCCAGCAGTGCGGGACAGGGGTACTATGGCTACACCTTC,CASSAGQGYYGYTF
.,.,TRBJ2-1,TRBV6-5,TGTGCCAGCAGTTACCTTAACAGCGATGAGCAGTTCTTC,CASSYLNSDEQFF
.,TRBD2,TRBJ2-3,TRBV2,TGTGCCAGCAGACCCCGACTAGCGGTCCCAGATACGCAGTATTTT,CASRPRLAVPDTQYF
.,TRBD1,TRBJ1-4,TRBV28,TGTGCCAGCAGTTGGACAGGGATTAATGAAAAACTGTTTTTT,CASSWTGINEKLFF
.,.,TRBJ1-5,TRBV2,TGTGCCAGCAGTGAAGGTTCCCGACCGAGCAATCAGCCCCAGCATTTT,CASSEGSRPSNQPQHF
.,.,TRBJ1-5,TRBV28,TGTGCCAGCAGTTTTAGGGGGGGGCCTAATCAGCCCCAGCATTTT,CASSFRGGPNQPQHF
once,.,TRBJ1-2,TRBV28,TGTGCCAGCATCAGGGGTGACACTAACTATGGCTACACCTTC,CASIRGDTNYGYTF
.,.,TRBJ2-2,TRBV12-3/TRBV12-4,TGTGCCAGCAGTACAGGTTACGCCGGGGAGCTGTTTTTT,CASSTGYAGELFF
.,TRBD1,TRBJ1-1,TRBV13,TGTGCCAGCAGCTTGTCCCCGGGACAGGGGGCTCCTGAAGCTTTCTTT,CASSLSPGQGAPEAFF
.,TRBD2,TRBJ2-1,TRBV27,TGTGCCAGCAGTTTGGGACTAGCGGGAGCCCGGAGCTCCTACAATGAGCAGTTCTTC,CASSLGLAGARSSYNEQFF
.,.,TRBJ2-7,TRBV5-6,TGTGCCAGCAGCTTGGACCTCGACGGCCCCTACGAGCAGTACTTC,CASSLDLDGPYEQYF
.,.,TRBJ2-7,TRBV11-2,TGTGCCAGCAGCAACCTCGGGACGGGGGAGCAGTACTTC,CASSNLGTGEQYF
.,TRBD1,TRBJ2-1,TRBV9,TGTGCCAGCAGCTCAGGGGGACGAAATGACAATGAGCAGTTCTTC,CASSSGGRNDNEQFF
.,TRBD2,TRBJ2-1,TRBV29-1,TGCAGCGGCACGGGACTAGCGGGAGAGCAGTTCTTC,CSGTGLAGEQFF
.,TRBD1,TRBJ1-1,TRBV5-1,TGCGCCAGCAGCTTTTTGGTATACGACAGGGGAAACACTGAAGCTTTCTTT,CASSFLVYDRGNTEAFF
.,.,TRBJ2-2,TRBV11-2,TGTGCCAGCAGCCCGGGGGAGCTGTTTTTT,CASSPGELFF
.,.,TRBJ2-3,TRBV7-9,TGTGCCAGCATCGAAGGCTACTCTTACACAGATACGCAGTATTTT,CASIEGYSYTDTQYF
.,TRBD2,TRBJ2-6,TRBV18,TGTGCCAGCTCACCGCCGGGGGGAGCTGGGGCCAACGTCCTGACTTTC,CASSPPGGAGANVLTF
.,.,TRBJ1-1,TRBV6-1,TGTGCCAGCAGCCTAATGACGGGTTCGGCTTTCTTT,CASSLMTGSAFF
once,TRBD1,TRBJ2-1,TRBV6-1,TGTGCCAGCAGTGAACATGCCCGGGACAGCCCCTACAATGAGCAGTTCTTC,CASSEHARDSPYNEQFF
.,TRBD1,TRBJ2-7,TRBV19,TGTGCCAGTAGTCCTCGACAGGGCGACGAGCAGTACTTC,CASSPRQGDEQYF
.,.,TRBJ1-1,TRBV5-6,TGTGCCAGCAGCTTGGACAATTATCCGAACACTGAAGCTTTCTTT,CASSLDNYPNTEAFF
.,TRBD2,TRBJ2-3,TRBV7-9,TGTGCCAGCAGCCGAGATAGCGGGAGGGCCCCAGATACGCAGTATTTT,CASSRDSGRAPDTQYF
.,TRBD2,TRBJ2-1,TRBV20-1,TGCAGTGCTCCACGGACTAGTCGGCACAATGAGCAGTTCTTC,CSAPRTSRHNEQFF
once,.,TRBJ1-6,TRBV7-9,TGTGCCAGCAGCCACCCCACGGGGGAAGGGTCACCCCTCCACTTT,CASSHPTGEGSPLHF
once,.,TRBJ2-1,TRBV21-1,TGTGCCAGCAGTGATAAGGGACTAGCGGGAAGGGGAAATGAGCAGTTCTTC,CASSDKGLAGRGNEQFF
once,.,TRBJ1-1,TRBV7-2,TGTGCCAGCTCTGAGGGGAGGGGCACTGAAGCTTTCTTT,CASSEGRGTEAFF
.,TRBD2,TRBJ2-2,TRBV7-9,TGTGCCAGCAGCGGAAGACTAGCGGAGAACACCGGGGAGCTGTTTTTT,CASSGRLAENTGELFF
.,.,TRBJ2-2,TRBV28,TGTGCCAGCAGCTCTCCCCCATGGGGATGGACCACCGGGGAGCTGTTTTTT,CASSSPPWGWTTGELFF
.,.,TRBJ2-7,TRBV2,TGTGCCAGCAAAGCGTACGAGCAGTACTTC,CASKAYEQYF
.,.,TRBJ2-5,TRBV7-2,TGTGCCAGCAGCCTCTTCCGGGGGCTAGCGGTCAGCCAAGAGACCCAGTACTTC,CASSLFRGLAVSQETQYF
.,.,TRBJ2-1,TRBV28,TGTGCCAGCAGTTTGCGTGAGCAGTTCTTC,CASSLREQFF
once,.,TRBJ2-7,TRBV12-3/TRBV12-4,TGTGCCAGCAGTTTAGAGATTACAGGGCCCGAGCAGTACTTC,CASSLEITGPEQYF
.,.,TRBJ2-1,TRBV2,TGTGCCAGCAGTGAGGGGGGCTACGGTGAGCAGTTCTTC,CASSEGGYGEQFF
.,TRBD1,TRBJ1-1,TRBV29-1,TGCAGCGGACAGGGACAGCTCGCTGAAGCTTTCTTT,CSGQGQLAEAFF
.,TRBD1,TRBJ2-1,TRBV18,TGTGCCAGCTCACCTCCCGGACAGGGGTCCCTCAATGAGCAGTTCTTC,CASSPPGQGSLNEQFF
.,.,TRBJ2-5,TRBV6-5,TGTGCCAGCAGTTATTGGGACGGTCAAGAGACCCAGTACTTC,CASSYWDGQETQYF